This T cell receptor (beta chain) was recorded in a study of blood T cell repertoires in COVID-19. V was trimmed by 4 bases and J by 8 bases, leaving 15 bases between them. The germline gives CDR1 SGHAT, CDR2 FQNNGV. The length of the CDR3 is 13 residues. TCRdb's copy holds only in-frame clones and misses some; the assay was immunoSEQ multiplex PCR. Seen here are about 180,000 clones, over 75% observed once, and the top ten hold over 7.5%. The sample comprised peripheral blood. The chain links TRBV11-2 to TRBJ2-7, with a tentative D call TRBD2 (6 bases). The receptor was derived from a woman older than 75 with acute or convalescent COVID-19. The CDR3 DNA reads as TGTGCCAGCAGCTCTGGGGGGTGGGGTCAGCAGTACTTC. The encoded protein is CASSSGGWGQQYF.